A selection of T cell receptor beta chains follows, all from one sample in a study of T cell responses to AZD1222 COVID-19 vaccine. Sequenced by immunoSEQ multiplex PCR; TCRdb stores in-frame clones only, minus some. Of 83,000 or so clones in the sample, roughly 90% were seen once. Sequencing used peripheral blood, obtained 28 days after the second AZD1222 dose. The receptors here all came from an adult who received the AZD1222 COVID-19 vaccine. CDR3s leave out the opening cysteine and the closing phenylalanine or tryptophan. The D gene is left open where the match is weak. A clone size is listed for some rows: how often the clone was seen (once, few, many), or a class if it is expanded.

>TRBV9|-|TRBJ2-1|-|14
ASSALSRGQSNEQF
>TRBV7-2|-|TRBJ2-1|TRBD2|13
ASSLALAGGDEQF
>TRBV7-9|-|TRBJ2-1|TRBD1|12
ASSLAQGAHEQF
>TRBV4-2|once|TRBJ2-1|-|14
ASSHGNRGGYNEQF
>TRBV6-5|few|TRBJ1-5|TRBD1|13
ATKGQGAVNQPQH
>TRBV19|-|TRBJ2-2|TRBD2|14
ASSMVPGGSTGELF
>TRBV7-9|-|TRBJ1-5|-|11
ASSRDTNQPQH
>TRBV2|-|TRBJ2-1|-|13
ASSPRENGQNEQF
>TRBV18|-|TRBJ2-3|-|16
ASSPILWQGVGTDTQY
>TRBV19|-|TRBJ2-7|-|9
ASSIFDEQY
>TRBV11-2|-|TRBJ2-3|-|13
ASSVPFSNTDTQY
>TRBV2|-|TRBJ1-5|-|10
ASSEQGQPQH
>TRBV10-1|medium-sized|TRBJ1-5|TRBD1|11
ASRWDREQPQH
>TRBV6-1|medium-sized|TRBJ2-1|TRBD2|13
ASSELAGSYNEQF
>TRBV30|-|TRBJ1-5|-|12
AWSVWGSRQPQH
>TRBV30|-|TRBJ1-2|-|9
AWKVGIGYT
>TRBV2|-|TRBJ1-5|-|12
ASSDDGEGQPQH
>TRBV18|-|TRBJ1-2|-|14
ASSPLSGETNYGYT
>TRBV6-5|-|TRBJ1-4|-|12
ASSWARYNEKLF
>TRBV6-5|-|TRBJ1-1|TRBD1|11
ASQGTVNTEAF
>TRBV7-9|-|TRBJ2-1|-|14
ASSPLGGAAYNEQF
>TRBV5-5|-|TRBJ2-6|-|16
ASSLVGRERIGANVLT
>TRBV28|-|TRBJ2-1|-|10
ASVRRPNEQF
>TRBV11-1|-|TRBJ2-7|TRBD2|12
ASSDTGTSYEQY
>TRBV27|-|TRBJ2-7|-|13
ASSLQAGRSYEQY